This T cell receptor beta chain was recorded in a study of T-cell memory formation after mild COVID-19. Study-wide context: For the most part, TCR clusters were specific to one donor.

This clonotype showed up just a few times. Its antigen remains unknown. General observations from the study: Clones which contracted sat mainly in CM and EM if CD4+, and in EMRA if CD8+. Clones that contracted from day 15 to 85 were balanced CD4/CD8, while later expanders leaned CD4+.

Researchers used 5'RACE with constant-segment primers to make TCR alpha and TCR beta cDNA libraries that carry sample barcodes and UMIs. TCRdb ran MiXCR on the 5' RACE reads and lists one entry per CDR3 protein. Of some 450,000 distinct CDR3 sequences listed, 20% are singletons. Specimen: PBMCs or a T cell subset sorted from them (not recorded which). The receptor was isolated from an adult woman who had mild COVID-19 (a few samples of this study predate the infection). Cell type and time point are not known.

The DNA for the CDR3 is TGTGCCAGCACCCCGGGGGGGACAGGGAACACTGAAGCTTTCTTT. Translated: CASTPGGTGNTEAFF. The chain is built from TRBV12-3 or TRBV12-4 and TRBJ1-1; 8 nucleotides line up with TRBD1. The length of the CDR3 is 15 residues. V gave up 7 bases and J gave up 1 base; unmatched junction bases: 8.